This T cell receptor beta chain stems from a study of T cells in Graves' hyperthyroidism and ophthalmopathy. Researchers took RNA transcripts and amplified the TCR beta CDR3 regions from them. During a first-round RT-PCR of the TCR CDR3, the HTBI primer set was used. A single record per CDR3 protein comes from TCRdb applying MiXCR to the multiplex PCR reads. The sample yields hundreds of thousands of distinct CDR3 sequences, around a sixth seen once. Germline CDR1 is KGHSH and CDR2 is LQKENI. Germline trimming cut 6 bases from V and 7 bases from J; bases unmatched to any gene: 9. The CDR3 sequence is 16 residues long. This clonotype came up a few times.

This TCR was recovered from a woman aged 18 to 35 with Graves' hyperthyroidism. Sequenced input: blood. The gene calls are TRBV18 and TRBJ1-6; 10 nucleotides agree with TRBD1. The CDR3 DNA follows: TGTGCCAGCTCGCCCGGGACAGGGGCTGGGAATTCACCCCTCCACTTT. Amino acids: CASSPGTGAGNSPLHF.